The 7 T cell receptor beta chains reported below all come from one sample, sequenced in a study of T-cell memory formation after mild COVID-19. MiXCR, applied by TCRdb to the 5' RACE reads, yields one record per CDR3 protein. Counted here are 400,000 or so distinct CDR3 sequences, 20% occurring once; the ten biggest clones make up roughly 8.4%. Sequencing was done on a sample of PBMCs or a T cell subset sorted from them (not recorded which). All receptors come from an adult woman who had mild COVID-19 (a few samples of this study predate the infection). Cell type and time point are not known.

This chain joins TRBV4-1 and TRBJ2-1; D ambiguous. Germline CDR1 and CDR2: MGHRA and YSYEKL. Deletions cut 1 base from V and 2 bases from J, with 12 bases between. CDR3 length equals 16 residues. In nucleotides, the CDR3 is TGCGCCAGCAGCCAAGTTGGTCCTCTCGCCTACAATGAGCAGTTCTTC. It yields the protein CASSQVGPLAYNEQFF.

This clonotype has only a few counts. The chain is built from TRBV9 and TRBJ1-4; unclear D gene. The CDR3 runs to 17 residues. Trimming left V 0 bases short and J 7 bases short, with 19 bases between. In germline, CDR1 is SGDLS, CDR2 YYNGEE. Written as DNA, the CDR3 is TGTGCCAGCAGCGTAGCGGCAAAAGTAACTCGGGGTGAAAAACTGTTTTTT. Encoded protein: CASSVAAKVTRGEKLFF.

There are many counts of this clonotype. Germline and junction disagree at one end, which may indicate a read error. This rearrangement joins TRBV5-1 to TRBJ2-5; D uncertain. The CDR3 spans 13 residues. Germline CDR1 SGHRS, CDR2 YFSETQ. The chain's CDR3 is CASSLGSEETQYF. The DNA of the CDR3 is TGTGCCAGCAGCTTAGGGTCTGAAGAGACCCAGTACTTC.

Many counts were recorded for this clonotype. The rearrangement links TRBV15 to TRBJ2-1, with D possibly matching TRBD2 (6 bases). Trimming left V 7 bases short and J 3 bases short, with 16 bases between. Germline CDR1 and CDR2: LNHNV and YYDKDF (reference sequence). This CDR3 is 15 amino acids long. CDR3 coding DNA: TGTGCCACCACGGACGAGCAGGGAGGCTACAATGAGCAGTTCTTC. This sequence encodes CATTDEQGGYNEQFF.

This clonotype was observed a few times. The chain recombines TRBV29-1 with TRBJ2-7, with D tentatively TRBD1 or TRBD2 (6 bases each). Trimming removed 6 bases at V and 3 bases at J, with 15 bases between. There are 13 residues in the CDR3. CDR1 and CDR2 (germline): SQVTM, ANQGSEA. The CDR3: CSVGKGGSYEQYF. In nucleotides, the CDR3 is TGCAGCGTCGGGAAAGGGGGGAGCTACGAGCAGTACTTC.

The V call is TRBV14, the J call TRBJ2-7, with 7 bases that match TRBD2. The V segment lost 0 bases and the J segment 6 bases; nucleotides outside the gene matches: 14. The CDR3 length is 17 residues. CDR1 and CDR2 (germline): SGHDN, FVKESK. The CDR3: CASSQDSLAAYDGEQYF. CDR3 coding DNA: TGTGCCAGCAGCCAAGATAGTCTAGCGGCGTACGACGGCGAGCAGTACTTC.

This rearrangement joins TRBV18 to TRBJ2-7, with D hard to call. Trimming removed 3 bases at V and 8 bases at J, with 11 bases between. Germline CDR1 KGHSH, CDR2 LQKENI. This CDR3 spans 12 amino acids. The CDR3 coding sequence is TGTGCCAGCTCACCGAAGGACGGAAAGCAGTACTTC. Its protein product is CASSPKDGKQYF.